Following are 19 T cell receptor beta chains from one sample sequenced in a study of cytomegalovirus exposure and HLA in healthy donors. This table comes from immunoSEQ multiplex PCR, and its TCRdb copy is limited to in-frame clones, with some not included. The sample consists of 350,000 or so clones, 86% of them appearing once. Sequenced input: PBMCs. Receptors were obtained from a woman aged 18-29 years in good health and CMV-seronegative.

V and J are TRBV19 and TRBJ1-3; no clear D. The CDR3 is 15 amino acids. Looked up from germline, CDR1 is LNHDA and CDR2 is SQIVND (reference sequence). Trimming took off 5 bases at V and 7 bases at J, with 18 bases between the two ends. The CDR3 here is CASSPPGPLRNTIYF. In DNA form, the CDR3 reads TGTGCCAGTAGTCCCCCTGGGCCTCTTCGGAACACCATATATTTT.

V and J are TRBV19 and TRBJ1-1, with TRBD1 matching over 7 bases. In germline, CDR1 is LNHDA, CDR2 SQIVND (reference sequence). After removal of 1 base from V and 6 bases from J, the junction contained 8 bases not matched to a gene. The CDR3 totals 15 residues. For the CDR3, the DNA is TGTGCCAGTAGTATAGCGTTGGGGACAGCCGCTGAAGCTTTCTTT. Encoded protein: CASSIALGTAAEAFF.

The genes are TRBV27 and TRBJ2-5; 9 bases line up with TRBD2. CDR3 length equals 15 residues. V trimming: 5 bases; J trimming: 5 bases; junction bases outside the gene matches: 9. Germline assignment: CDR1 MNHEY and CDR2 SMNVEV (reference sequence). CDR3 bases: TGTGCCAGCAGTCACATAGCGGGAGAGTCTGAGACCCAGTACTTC. It encodes CASSHIAGESETQYF.

The chain employs TRBV5-6 and TRBJ2-3; 8 bases are shared with TRBD1. J lost 2 bases, V lost 4 bases, and 9 bases had no gene match. The germline gives CDR1 SGHDT, CDR2 YYEEEE. This CDR3 has 16 amino acids. For the CDR3, the DNA is TGTGCCAGCAGCGCATCGGACAGGGAGTTCACAGATACGCAGTATTTT. Encoded protein: CASSASDREFTDTQYF.

The chain carries TRBV5-4 and TRBJ1-2, with D perhaps matching TRBD1 (6 bases). There are 13 residues in the CDR3. CDR1 is SGHNT, CDR2 YYREEE, per germline (reference sequence). Trimming left V 0 bases short and J 9 bases short, with 12 bases between. The DNA for the CDR3 is TGTGCCAGCAGCTTGGGGGACAAGGGACGCTACACCTTC. It codes for CASSLGDKGRYTF.

V usage is TRBV27 and J usage is TRBJ2-7; 14 bases match TRBD2. The CDR3 contains 20 residues. Unmatched junction bases numbered 18, after V lost 5 bases and J lost 3 bases. CDR1 and CDR2 (germline): MNHEY, SMNVEV (reference sequence). In nucleotides, the CDR3 is TGTGCCAGCAGTGTAACGTTCGGGACTAGCGGGAGAAAAGCACACTACGAGCAGTACTTC. Protein: CASSVTFGTSGRKAHYEQYF.

This clone was counted once. The V and J genes are TRBV6-4 and TRBJ2-3; a possible D gene is TRBD2 (5 bases). Germline CDR1 reads MRHNA; CDR2 reads SNTAGT. V lost 0 bases to trimming and J lost 6 bases, with 16 bases between them. There are 16 residues in the CDR3. The DNA of the CDR3 is TGTGCCAGCAGTGACTCTAGCGCCCGAGTCTTTGATACGCAGTATTTT. Translation gives CASSDSSARVFDTQYF.

The CDR3: CASSLRGYQGGYTF. The CDR3 nucleotides read TGTGCCAGCAGCTTGCGGGGGTATCAAGGTGGCTACACCTTC. The rearrangement joins TRBV5-6 to TRBJ1-2, with D maybe TRBD1 (5 bases). CDR3 length: 14 amino acids. Germline V gene data show CDR1 as SGHDT and CDR2 as YYEEEE. The germline V and J ends were trimmed by 1 base and 7 bases, with 14 bases remaining between them.

The chain uses TRBV29-1 and TRBJ2-1; 12 bases match TRBD2. CDR1 is SQVTM, CDR2 ANQGSEA, per germline. The CDR3 has 15 amino acids. Unmatched junction bases numbered 4, after V lost 0 bases and J lost 7 bases. CDR3 coding DNA: TGCAGCGTTGAAGATCTTGGGACTAGCGGGAATGAGCAGTTCTTC. Translation: CSVEDLGTSGNEQFF.

The gene calls are TRBV5-1 and TRBJ1-1, with D unclear. With 4 bases removed from V and 0 bases from J, the gap between germline ends came to 10 bases. Germline V gene lookup returns CDR1 SGHRS and CDR2 YFSETQ. The CDR3 consists of 14 residues. Here the CDR3 DNA reads TGCGCCAGCAGCCTGACAAACATGAACACTGAAGCTTTCTTT. Protein: CASSLTNMNTEAFF.

This clone occurred a few times. This chain connects TRBV7-9 to TRBJ2-5; no clear D. Germline assignment: CDR1 SEHNR and CDR2 FQNEAQ (reference sequence). The CDR3 runs to 13 residues. V lost 1 base and J 1 base, leaving 4 bases between the germline ends. CDR3 amino acids: CASSLGVQETQYF. The CDR3, as DNA: TGTGCCAGCAGCTTAGGAGTCCAAGAGACCCAGTACTTC.

This chain uses TRBV4-3 with TRBJ2-5; 10 bases map to TRBD2. This CDR3 is 18 amino acids long. The germline V gene encodes CDR1 LGHNA and CDR2 YSLEER. The junction had 12 bases not matched to a gene; V was cut back by 0 bases and J by 5 bases. The CDR3 DNA follows: TGCGCCAGCAGCCAAGAGCCTAGCGGGAGCCCCACATCGGAGACCCAGTACTTC. The encoded protein is CASSQEPSGSPTSETQYF.

This clone was counted once. The rearrangement uses TRBV2 and TRBJ2-2; TRBD2 might be the D (5 bases). Germline-derived CDR1 and CDR2 are SNHLY and FYNNEI. V lost 6 bases and J 6 bases, leaving 14 bases between the germline ends. The CDR3 has 14 residues. In nucleotides, the CDR3 is TGTGCCAGCAGCGTCCTTAGTAGCGCCGGGGAGCTGTTTTTT. It translates to CASSVLSSAGELFF.

The chain recombines TRBV7-9 with TRBJ2-3; a weak D match, TRBD1 (6 bases). The CDR3 is made up of 16 amino acids. Germline V lookup: CDR1 SEHNR, CDR2 FQNEAQ (reference sequence). V was trimmed by 5 bases and J by 3 bases, leaving 18 bases between them. In nucleotides, the CDR3 is TGTGCCAGCAGCCCAAGACAGGAGAAGGTGACAGATACGCAGTATTTT. This sequence encodes CASSPRQEKVTDTQYF.

This clone has just one count. The chain links TRBV25-1 to TRBJ1-2, with D maybe TRBD1 (5 bases). With 5 bases removed from V and 8 bases from J, the gap between germline ends came to 12 bases. The CDR3 runs 12 residues. Germline-derived CDR1 and CDR2 are MGHDK and SYGVNS. CDR3 amino acids: CASSPLAGGYTF. The CDR3 nucleotides are TGTGCCAGCAGTCCCCTGGCAGGGGGCTACACCTTC.

V usage is TRBV5-6 and J usage is TRBJ1-1; no clear D. Germline V lookup: CDR1 SGHDT, CDR2 YYEEEE. V was clipped by 0 bases and J by 6 bases, with 9 bases between them. The CDR3 extends over 13 amino acids. Here the CDR3 reads CASSLGTGAEAFF. In nucleotides, the CDR3 is TGTGCCAGCAGCTTGGGAACCGGTGCTGAAGCTTTCTTT.

The table lists this clone with a few counts. This chain joins TRBV2 and TRBJ2-7, with D uncertain. Germline values: CDR1 SNHLY, CDR2 FYNNEI. The CDR3 has 11 amino acids. The CDR3 DNA sequence: TGTGTGGCACCGAAAGCCTACGAGCAGTACTTC. Encoded protein: CVAPKAYEQYF.

This clone has only a few counts. The rearrangement links TRBV6-5 to TRBJ2-3; D is possibly TRBD1 (5 bases). The CDR3 spans 13 residues. Trimming left V 3 bases short and J 4 bases short, with 8 bases between. Germline V CDR1 and CDR2: MNHEY, SVGAGI. The CDR3 here is CASSYVGPDTQYF. The CDR3 region has the DNA TGTGCCAGCAGTTATGTGGGGCCAGATACGCAGTATTTT.

J is TRBJ2-2 and V is TRBV18; TRBD2 matches at 8 bases. Trimming took 0 bases from V and 5 from J; bases not matched to a gene: 8. Germline CDR1 is KGHSH and CDR2 is LQKENI. CDR3 size: 17 residues. This chain's CDR3 is CASSPPSGGRGTGELFF. The CDR3 DNA sequence: TGTGCCAGCTCACCACCGAGCGGGGGAAGGGGAACCGGGGAGCTGTTTTTT.